This T cell receptor beta chain was retrieved from a study of T cells in tumors after PD-1 blockade. The overall study: Daily vismodegib 150 mg continued in a subset of anti-PD-1-treated patients. On average, peripheral blood gave under 150,000 TCR templates and under 45,000 unique clonotypes.

Libraries were prepared by immunoSEQ multiplex PCR; TCRdb keeps only in-frame clonotypes and omits some of them. This table has 60,000 to 70,000 clones, around 67% appearing once. This sequence originates from a human donor with basal cell carcinoma. Sequences were derived from PBMCs, sampled after anti-PD-1 treatment.

The CDR3 sequence: CAARGFASSYNEQFF. The DNA of the CDR3 is TGTGCCGCCCGGGGTTTCGCGAGCTCCTACAATGAGCAGTTCTTC. The V and J genes are TRBV27 and TRBJ2-1; perhaps TRBD2 as D (5 bases). CDR1 and CDR2 (germline): MNHEY, SMNVEV (reference sequence). Trimming shortened V by 11 bases and J by 0 bases, and 17 bases separated the two germline ends. CDR3 length equals 15 residues.